This note documents a single TCR beta chain sequence. Its antigen remains unknown. One entry per CDR3 protein, without DNA, is what TCRdb gives after re-calling the 5' RACE reads. The sample table includes roughly 450,000 distinct CDR3 sequences. This CDR3 spans 13 amino acids. The data are from a study of T cells expressing NK-cell markers. Regarding the study as a whole: These clonotypes additionally ranked first within the CD3+CD56-NKG2C+ fraction of a handful of donors.

Sequenced input: blood T cells: a sorted CD56 or NKG2C T cell subset, CD4+ or CD8+ T cells, or bulk PBMC T cells (not recorded which). The sequence derives from a woman in her forties or fifties in good health. V and J are TRBV12-3 or TRBV12-4 and TRBJ1-2; as DNA is missing, the TRBD1 call by TCRdb cannot be tested. The CDR3 sequence: CASSLVTAGFYTF.